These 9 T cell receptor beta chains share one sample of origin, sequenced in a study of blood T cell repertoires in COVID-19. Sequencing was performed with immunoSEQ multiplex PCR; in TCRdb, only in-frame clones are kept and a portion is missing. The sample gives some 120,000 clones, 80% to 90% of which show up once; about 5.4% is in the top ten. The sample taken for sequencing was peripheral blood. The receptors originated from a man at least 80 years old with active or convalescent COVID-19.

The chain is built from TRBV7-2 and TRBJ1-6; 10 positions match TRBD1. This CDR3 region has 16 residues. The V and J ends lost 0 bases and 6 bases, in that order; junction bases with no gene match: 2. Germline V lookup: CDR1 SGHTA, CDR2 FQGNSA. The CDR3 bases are TGTGCCAGCAGCTTAGCCGGGACAGGGGTTAATTCACCCCTCCACTTT. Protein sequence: CASSLAGTGVNSPLHF.

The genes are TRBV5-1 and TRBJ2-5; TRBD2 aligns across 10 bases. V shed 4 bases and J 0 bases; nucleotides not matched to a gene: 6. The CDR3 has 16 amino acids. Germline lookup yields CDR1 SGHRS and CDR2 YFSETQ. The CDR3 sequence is CASSPGLAPYQETQYF. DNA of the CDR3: TGCGCCAGCAGCCCGGGACTAGCGCCGTACCAAGAGACCCAGTACTTC.

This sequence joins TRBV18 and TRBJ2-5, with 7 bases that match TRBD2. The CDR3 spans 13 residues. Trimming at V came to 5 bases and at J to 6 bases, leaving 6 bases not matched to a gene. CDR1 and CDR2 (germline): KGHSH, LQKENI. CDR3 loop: CASSTGLEKTQYF. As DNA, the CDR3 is TGTGCCAGCTCAACCGGACTAGAGAAGACCCAGTACTTC. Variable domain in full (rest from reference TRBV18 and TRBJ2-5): NAGVMQNPRHLVRRRGQEARLRCSPMKGHSHVYWYRQLPEEGLKFMVYLQKENIIDESGMPKERFSAEFPKEGPSILRIQQVVRGDSAAYFCASSTGLEKTQYFGPGTRLLVL.

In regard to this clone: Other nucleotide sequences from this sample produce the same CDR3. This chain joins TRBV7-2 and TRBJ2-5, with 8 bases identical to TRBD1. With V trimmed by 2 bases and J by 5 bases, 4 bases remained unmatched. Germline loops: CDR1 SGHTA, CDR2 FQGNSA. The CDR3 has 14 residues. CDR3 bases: TGTGCCAGCAGCTTAAGCAGGGGGCAGGAGACCCAGTACTTC. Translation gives CASSLSRGQETQYF.

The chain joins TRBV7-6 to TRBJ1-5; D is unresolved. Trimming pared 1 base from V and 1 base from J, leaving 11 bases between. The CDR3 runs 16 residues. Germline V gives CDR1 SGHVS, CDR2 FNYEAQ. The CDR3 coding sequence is TGTGCCAGCAGCTTAGAGTTCGGGGTAAGCAATCAGCCCCAGCATTTT. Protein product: CASSLEFGVSNQPQHF.

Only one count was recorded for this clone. The CDR3 nucleotides read TGTGCCAGCAGCCCCCAGGGGTCAACGAACACCGGGGAGCTGTTTTTT. The encoded protein is CASSPQGSTNTGELFF. The rearrangement joins TRBV21-1 to TRBJ2-2; whether TRBD1, the table's D call, matches the DNA was not checked. TRBV21-1 is a recognized pseudogene. This CDR3 comprises 16 residues.

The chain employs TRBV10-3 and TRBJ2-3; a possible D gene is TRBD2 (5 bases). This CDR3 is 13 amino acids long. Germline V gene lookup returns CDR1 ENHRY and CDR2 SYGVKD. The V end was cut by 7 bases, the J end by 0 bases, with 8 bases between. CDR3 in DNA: TGTGCCATCAACGGCGGGAGCACAGATACGCAGTATTTT. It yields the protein CAINGGSTDTQYF.

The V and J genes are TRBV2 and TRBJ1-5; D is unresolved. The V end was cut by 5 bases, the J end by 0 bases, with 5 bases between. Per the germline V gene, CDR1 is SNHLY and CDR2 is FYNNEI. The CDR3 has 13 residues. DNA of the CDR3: TGTGCCAGCAGTAGAGATAGCAATCAGCCCCAGCATTTT. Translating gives CASSRDSNQPQHF.

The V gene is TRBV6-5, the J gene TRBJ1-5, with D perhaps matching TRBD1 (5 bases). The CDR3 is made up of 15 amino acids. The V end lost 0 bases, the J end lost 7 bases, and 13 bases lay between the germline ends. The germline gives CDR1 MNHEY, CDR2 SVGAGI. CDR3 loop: CASSYSGRQSQPQHF. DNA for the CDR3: TGTGCCAGCAGTTACTCGGGTAGACAGTCGCAGCCCCAGCATTTT.